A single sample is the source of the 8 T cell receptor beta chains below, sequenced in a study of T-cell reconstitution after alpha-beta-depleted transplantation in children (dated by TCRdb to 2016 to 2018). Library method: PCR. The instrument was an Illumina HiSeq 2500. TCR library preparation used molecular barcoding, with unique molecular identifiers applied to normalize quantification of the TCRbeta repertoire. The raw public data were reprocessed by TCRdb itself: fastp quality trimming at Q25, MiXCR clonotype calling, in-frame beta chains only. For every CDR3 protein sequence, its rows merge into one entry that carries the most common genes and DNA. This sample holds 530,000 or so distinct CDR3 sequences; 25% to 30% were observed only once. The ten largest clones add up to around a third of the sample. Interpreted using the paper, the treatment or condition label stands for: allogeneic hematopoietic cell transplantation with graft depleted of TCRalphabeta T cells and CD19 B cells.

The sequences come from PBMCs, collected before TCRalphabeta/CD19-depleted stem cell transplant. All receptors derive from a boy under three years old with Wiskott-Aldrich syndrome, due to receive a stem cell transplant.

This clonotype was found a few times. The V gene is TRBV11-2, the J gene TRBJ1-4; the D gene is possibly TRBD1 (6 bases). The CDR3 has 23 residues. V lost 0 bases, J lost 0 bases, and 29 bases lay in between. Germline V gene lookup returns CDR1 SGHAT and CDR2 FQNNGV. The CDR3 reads CASSLDGQTIAPFTGATNEKLFF. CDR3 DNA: TGTGCCAGCAGCTTAGACGGACAGACCATTGCCCCATTTACAGGAGCAACTAATGAAAAACTGTTTTTT.

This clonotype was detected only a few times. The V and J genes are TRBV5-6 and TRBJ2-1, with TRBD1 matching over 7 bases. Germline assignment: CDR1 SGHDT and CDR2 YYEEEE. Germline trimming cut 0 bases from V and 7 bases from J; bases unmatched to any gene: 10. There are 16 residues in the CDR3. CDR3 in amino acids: CASSLDRTGIVNEQFF. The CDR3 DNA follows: TGTGCCAGCAGCTTGGATAGGACAGGAATCGTGAATGAGCAGTTCTTC.

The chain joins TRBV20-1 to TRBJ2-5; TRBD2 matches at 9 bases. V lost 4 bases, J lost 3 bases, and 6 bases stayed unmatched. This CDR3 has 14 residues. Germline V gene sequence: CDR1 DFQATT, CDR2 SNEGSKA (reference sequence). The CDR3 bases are TGCAGTGCTACCACCCCTAGCGGGGAAGAGACCCAGTACTTC. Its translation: CSATTPSGEETQYF.

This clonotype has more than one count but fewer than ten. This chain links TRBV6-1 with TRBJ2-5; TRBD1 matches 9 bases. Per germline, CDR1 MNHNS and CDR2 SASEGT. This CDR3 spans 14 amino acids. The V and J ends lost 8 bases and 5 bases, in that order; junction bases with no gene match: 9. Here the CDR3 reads CASSRDRVGETQYF. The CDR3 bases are TGTGCCAGCTCCCGGGACAGGGTGGGCGAGACCCAGTACTTC.

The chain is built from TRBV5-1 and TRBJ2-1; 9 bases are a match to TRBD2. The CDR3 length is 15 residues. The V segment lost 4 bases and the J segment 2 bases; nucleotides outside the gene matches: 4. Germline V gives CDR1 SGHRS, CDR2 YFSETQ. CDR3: CASSPIAGAYNEQFF. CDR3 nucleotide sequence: TGCGCCAGCAGCCCCATAGCGGGAGCCTACAATGAGCAGTTCTTC.

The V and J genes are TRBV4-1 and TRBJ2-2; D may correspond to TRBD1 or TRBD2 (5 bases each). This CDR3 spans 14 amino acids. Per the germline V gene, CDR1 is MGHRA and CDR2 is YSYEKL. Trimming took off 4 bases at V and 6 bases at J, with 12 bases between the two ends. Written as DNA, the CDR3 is TGCGCCAGCAGCCCGGGACGAGGAGCCGGGGAGCTGTTTTTT. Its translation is CASSPGRGAGELFF.

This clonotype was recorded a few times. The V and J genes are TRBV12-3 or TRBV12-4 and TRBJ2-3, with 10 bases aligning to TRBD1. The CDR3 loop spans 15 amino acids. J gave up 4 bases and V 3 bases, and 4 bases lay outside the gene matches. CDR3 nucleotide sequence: TGTGCCAGCAGTTTGACAGGGGGCCGGGCAGATACGCAGTATTTT. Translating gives CASSLTGGRADTQYF.

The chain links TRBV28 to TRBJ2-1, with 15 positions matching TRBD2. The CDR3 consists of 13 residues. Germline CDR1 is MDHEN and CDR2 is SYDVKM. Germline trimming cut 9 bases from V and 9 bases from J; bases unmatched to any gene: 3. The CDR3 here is CASGLAGGSEQFF. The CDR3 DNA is TGTGCCAGTGGACTAGCGGGAGGGAGTGAGCAGTTCTTC.